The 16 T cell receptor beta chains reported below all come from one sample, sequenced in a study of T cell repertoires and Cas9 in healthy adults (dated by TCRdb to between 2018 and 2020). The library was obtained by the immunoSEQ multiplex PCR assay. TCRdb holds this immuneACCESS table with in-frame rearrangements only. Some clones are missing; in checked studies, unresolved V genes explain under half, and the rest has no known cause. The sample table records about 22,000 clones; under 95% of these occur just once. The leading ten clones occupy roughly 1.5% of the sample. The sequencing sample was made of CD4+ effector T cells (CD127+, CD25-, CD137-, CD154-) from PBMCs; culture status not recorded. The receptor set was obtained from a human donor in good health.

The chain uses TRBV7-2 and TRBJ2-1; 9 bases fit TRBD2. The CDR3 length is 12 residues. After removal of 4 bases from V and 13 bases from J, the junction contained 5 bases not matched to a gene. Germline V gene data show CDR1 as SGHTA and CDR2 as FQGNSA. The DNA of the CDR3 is TGTGCCAGCAGCTCTAGCGGGATCAGTCAGTTCTTC. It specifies CASSSSGISQFF.

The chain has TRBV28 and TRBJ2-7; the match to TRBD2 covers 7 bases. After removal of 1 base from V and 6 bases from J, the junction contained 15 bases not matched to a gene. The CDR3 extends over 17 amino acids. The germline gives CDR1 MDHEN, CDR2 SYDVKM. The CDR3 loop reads CASSLLRVGGTAREQYF. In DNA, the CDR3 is TGTGCCAGCAGTTTATTGAGGGTGGGAGGGACCGCCCGCGAGCAGTACTTC.

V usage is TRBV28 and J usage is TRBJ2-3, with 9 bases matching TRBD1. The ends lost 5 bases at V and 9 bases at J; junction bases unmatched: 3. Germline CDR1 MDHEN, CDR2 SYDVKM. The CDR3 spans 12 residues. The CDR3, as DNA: TGTGCCAGCAGTCCACAGGGGGCAACGCAGTATTTT. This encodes CASSPQGATQYF.

The CDR3 DNA is TGCGCCAGCAGTCAATCGGCCGCGGGGGCTATTTTTGAAAAACTGTTTTTT. It encodes CASSQSAAGAIFEKLFF. The chain combines TRBV23-1 with TRBJ1-4; TRBD1 is a possible D gene (6 bases). TRBV23-1 falls under the ORF class, with uncertain function. The CDR3 spans 17 residues. Between the trimmed V and J ends, which lost 0 bases and 7 bases, there was a span of 18 bases.

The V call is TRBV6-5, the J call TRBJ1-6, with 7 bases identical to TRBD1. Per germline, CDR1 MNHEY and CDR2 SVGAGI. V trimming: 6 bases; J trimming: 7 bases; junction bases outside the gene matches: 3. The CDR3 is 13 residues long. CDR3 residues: CASRPGGNSPLHF. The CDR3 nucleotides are TGTGCCAGCAGACCAGGGGGGAATTCACCCCTCCACTTT.

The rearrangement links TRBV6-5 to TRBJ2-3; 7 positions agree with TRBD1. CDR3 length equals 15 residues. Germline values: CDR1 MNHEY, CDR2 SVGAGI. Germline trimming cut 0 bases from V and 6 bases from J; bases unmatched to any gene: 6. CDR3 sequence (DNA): TGTGCCAGCAGTTACTCGGGCAGGGGGTTGGATACGCAGTATTTT. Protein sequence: CASSYSGRGLDTQYF.

CDR3 residues: CASSIAGRMVAGELFF. The CDR3 nucleotides are TGTGCCAGTAGTATAGCAGGAAGGATGGTCGCCGGGGAGCTGTTTTTT. The gene calls are TRBV19 and TRBJ2-2; D is unresolved. CDR1 is LNHDA, CDR2 SQIVND, per germline (reference sequence). Trimming left V 1 base short and J 6 bases short, with 15 bases between. The CDR3 loop spans 16 amino acids.

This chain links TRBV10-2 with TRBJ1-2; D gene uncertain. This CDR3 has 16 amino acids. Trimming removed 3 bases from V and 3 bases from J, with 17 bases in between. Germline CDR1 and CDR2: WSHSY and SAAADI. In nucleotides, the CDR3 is TGCGCCAGCAGTGACCCCGGGCGGACCTGGGACTATGGCTACACCTTC. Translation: CASSDPGRTWDYGYTF.

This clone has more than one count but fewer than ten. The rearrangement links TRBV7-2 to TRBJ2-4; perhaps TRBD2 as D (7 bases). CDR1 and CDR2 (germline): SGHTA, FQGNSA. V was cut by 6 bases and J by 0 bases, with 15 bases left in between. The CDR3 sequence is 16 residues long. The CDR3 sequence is CASSRGAGPAKNIQYF. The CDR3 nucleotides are TGTGCCAGCAGTCGGGGGGCGGGACCAGCCAAAAACATTCAGTACTTC. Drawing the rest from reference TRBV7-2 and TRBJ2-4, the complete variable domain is GAGVSQSPSNKVTEKGKDVELRCDPISGHTALYWYRQSLGQGLEFLIYFQGNSAPDKSGLPSDRFSAERTGGSVSTLTIQRTQQEDSAVYLCASSRGAGPAKNIQYFGAGTRLSVL.

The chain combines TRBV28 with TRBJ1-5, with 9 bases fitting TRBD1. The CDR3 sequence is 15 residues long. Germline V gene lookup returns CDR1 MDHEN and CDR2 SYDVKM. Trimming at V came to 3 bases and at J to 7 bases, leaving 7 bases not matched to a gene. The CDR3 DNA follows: TGTGCCAGCAGTTTCATGGACAGGGGTAACCAGCCCCAGCATTTT. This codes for CASSFMDRGNQPQHF.

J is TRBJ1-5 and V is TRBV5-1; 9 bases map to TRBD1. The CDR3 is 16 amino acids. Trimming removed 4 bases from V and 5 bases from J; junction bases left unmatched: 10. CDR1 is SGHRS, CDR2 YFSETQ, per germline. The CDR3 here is CASSPEGTGTHQPQHF. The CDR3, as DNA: TGCGCCAGCAGCCCCGAAGGGACAGGGACCCATCAGCCCCAGCATTTT.

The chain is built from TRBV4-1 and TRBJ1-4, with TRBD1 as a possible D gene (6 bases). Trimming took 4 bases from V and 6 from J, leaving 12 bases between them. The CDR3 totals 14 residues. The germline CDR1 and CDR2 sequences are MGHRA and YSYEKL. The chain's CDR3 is CASSLGGADEKLFF. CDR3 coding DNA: TGCGCCAGCAGCCTGGGGGGGGCGGATGAAAAACTGTTTTTT.

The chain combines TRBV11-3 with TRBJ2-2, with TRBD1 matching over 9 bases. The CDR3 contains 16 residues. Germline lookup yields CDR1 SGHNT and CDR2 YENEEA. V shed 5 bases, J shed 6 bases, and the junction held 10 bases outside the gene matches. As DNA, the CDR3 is TGTGCCAGCAGCCCCGTCCGGGACAGGGAAGCCGGGGAGCTGTTTTTT. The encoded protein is CASSPVRDREAGELFF.

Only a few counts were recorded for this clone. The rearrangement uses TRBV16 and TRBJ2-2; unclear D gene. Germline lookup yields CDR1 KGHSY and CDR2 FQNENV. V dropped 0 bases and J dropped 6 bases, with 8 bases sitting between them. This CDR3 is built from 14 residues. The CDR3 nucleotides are TGTGCCAGCAGCCAATCGATTGGGTCCGGGGAGCTGTTTTTT. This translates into CASSQSIGSGELFF.

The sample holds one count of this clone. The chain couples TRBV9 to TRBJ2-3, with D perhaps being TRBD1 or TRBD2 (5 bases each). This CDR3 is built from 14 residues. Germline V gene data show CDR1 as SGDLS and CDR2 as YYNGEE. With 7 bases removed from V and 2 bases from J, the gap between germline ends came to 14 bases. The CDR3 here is CASGGTGPTDTQYF. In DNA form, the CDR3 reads TGTGCCAGCGGGGGAACGGGACCCACAGATACGCAGTATTTT. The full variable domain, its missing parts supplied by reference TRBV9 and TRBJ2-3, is DSGVTQTPKHLITATGQRVTLRCSPRSGDLSVYWYQQSLDQGLQFLIQYYNGEERAKGNILERFSAQQFPDLHSELNLSSLELGDSALYFCASGGTGPTDTQYFGPGTRLTVL.

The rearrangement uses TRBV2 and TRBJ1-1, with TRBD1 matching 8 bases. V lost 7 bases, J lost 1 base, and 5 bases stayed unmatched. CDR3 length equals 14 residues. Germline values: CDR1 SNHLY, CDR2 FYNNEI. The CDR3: CASTRGLGNTEAFF. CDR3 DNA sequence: TGTGCCAGCACCAGGGGGCTCGGGAACACTGAAGCTTTCTTT. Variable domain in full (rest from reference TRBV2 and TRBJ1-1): EPEVTQTPSHQVTQMGQEVILRCVPISNHLYFYWYRQILGQKVEFLVSFYNNEISEKSEIFDDQFSVERPDGSNFTLKIRSTKLEDSAMYFCASTRGLGNTEAFFGQGTRLTVV.